These 7 T cell receptor beta chains originate from one sample sequenced in a study of blood T cell repertoires in COVID-19. TCRdb keeps only in-frame clones here, not all; method: immunoSEQ multiplex PCR. The sample has 160,000 or so clones; around 83% are singletons. The sample consisted of peripheral blood. Source of these receptors: a human donor in a cohort sampled during active COVID-19.

The chain is built from TRBV4-2 and TRBJ1-2; D is ambiguous. Germline CDR1 LGHNA, CDR2 YNFKEQ. The CDR3 consists of 14 residues. V lost 0 bases and J lost 4, with 9 bases in between. The DNA of the CDR3 is TGTGCCAGCAGCCAAGATAACGGCGGCTATGGCTACACCTTC. This gives the protein CASSQDNGGYGYTF.

This chain joins TRBV3-1 (or the pseudogene TRBV3-2) and TRBJ1-1, with a tentative D call TRBD1 (6 bases). CDR3 length: 15 residues. V was trimmed by 3 bases and J by 11 bases, leaving 22 bases between them. The V gene's germline CDR1 is LGHDT and CDR2 YNNKEL (reference sequence). CDR3 residues: CASSQNLGGAERAFF. CDR3 in DNA: TGTGCCAGCAGCCAGAACCTTGGGGGGGCAGAAAGGGCTTTCTTT.

The V call is TRBV28, the J call TRBJ1-3, with a tentative D call TRBD1 (5 bases). The CDR3 runs to 17 residues. V was trimmed by 7 bases and J by 0 bases, leaving 19 bases between them. Germline CDR1 MDHEN, CDR2 SYDVKM. The CDR3 sequence: CASTPHLGQSSGNTIYF. The CDR3 DNA follows: TGTGCCAGCACCCCGCACTTGGGGCAGAGCTCTGGAAACACCATATATTTT.

This chain links TRBV6-1 with TRBJ1-1, with a weak D call TRBD1 (5 bases). Germline lookup yields CDR1 MNHNS and CDR2 SASEGT. The CDR3 consists of 14 residues. Trimming cost V 1 base and J 4 bases, with 10 bases left between them. CDR3 sequence: CASSEGGVGTEAFF. In DNA form, the CDR3 reads TGTGCCAGCAGTGAAGGGGGCGTCGGCACTGAAGCTTTCTTT.

This chain connects TRBV6-1 to TRBJ2-3; D is ambiguous. V dropped 4 bases and J dropped 4 bases, with 24 bases sitting between them. The germline V gene has CDR1 MNHNS and CDR2 SASEGT. The CDR3 has 18 residues. The CDR3 DNA reads as TGTGCCAGCAGTGGTTTTACTCTCGCCGCGCACCGCCCAGATACGCAGTATTTT. This encodes CASSGFTLAAHRPDTQYF.

This sequence joins TRBV9 and TRBJ2-3; D might be TRBD2 (5 bases). The CDR3 has 15 amino acids. Germline assignment: CDR1 SGDLS and CDR2 YYNGEE. V was cut by 3 bases and J by 2 bases, with 13 bases left in between. This CDR3 is CASSETHGVTDTQYF. The CDR3 DNA reads as TGTGCCAGCAGCGAGACCCACGGGGTCACAGATACGCAGTATTTT.

The rearrangement links TRBV2 to TRBJ2-7, with TRBD1 as a possible D gene (5 bases). V was clipped by 4 bases and J by 2 bases, with 9 bases between them. Germline V gene data show CDR1 as SNHLY and CDR2 as FYNNEI. The CDR3 is 13 residues long. In DNA, the CDR3 is TGTGCCAGCAGTGGACAGTTCCCCTACGAGCAGTACTTC. This translates into CASSGQFPYEQYF.